This TCR beta chain is drawn from a study of T cell changes during pregnancy in multiple sclerosis (dated by TCRdb to the late 2010s). In terms of the full investigation: Changes in the T cell repertoire over the course of pregnancy were examined in this study in women with multiple sclerosis.

Preparation of the library involved the immunoSEQ multiplex PCR assay. The clones in this table, taken by TCRdb from immuneACCESS, are in-frame only. Not every clone is retained; where verified, under half of the shortfall comes from an unresolved V gene, and the cause of the rest is unknown. The sample table contains about 84,000 clones; only one count was recorded for 85% to 95% of them. The ten largest clonotypes hold around 2.5% of the sample. Details on this clone: What this receptor recognizes is not known. Per-base qualities were not stored, and no clone one base away is much larger.

The junction carries 13 bases between V and J, which are trimmed by 1 base and 0 bases respectively. Its CDR3 holds 16 amino acids, cysteine through phenylalanine. Here the CDR3 DNA is all that survives: 48 bases in frame from base 1. CDR1 and CDR2 are read off the germline V gene as MGHRA and YSYEKL. The receptor was derived from a female donor with multiple sclerosis, enrolled in a pregnancy study. Sequencing was performed on peripheral blood, taken in the third trimester of pregnancy. The chain is encoded by TRBV4-1 joined to TRBJ2-7, and possibly TRBD2, on 6 matching bases. The nucleotide sequence reads TGCGCCAGCAGCCAAGTCCCCGGGGGTTCCTCCTACGAGCAGTACTTC. It translates as CASSQVPGGSSYEQYF.